These 22 T cell receptor beta chains originate from one sample sequenced in a study of vaccination and CD4 T cells after COVID-19. Sequencing of the DNA from cultured CD4+ T cells was carried out with the Oncomine TCR Beta short-read assay. TCRdb processed the PCR reads anew with MiXCR; each CDR3 protein has one entry. Of 15,000 to 20,000 distinct CDR3 sequences listed, roughly two thirds were seen once; the top ten hold more than 10%. Antigen specificity for these receptors is unknown. The treatment: roughly 10-day PBMC culture with coronavirus spike peptide pools or control peptides (ViraFEST assay). The sequenced sample was CD4+ T cells from blood, cultured in vitro. These TCRs come from a human donor who had recovered from COVID-19.

This sequence joins TRBV11-3 and TRBJ1-2; the D is unclear. Trimming pared 5 bases from V and 2 bases from J, leaving 12 bases between. CDR1 is SGHNT and CDR2 is YENEEA in the germline V gene. This CDR3 is built from 14 residues. CDR3 sequence reads: CASSQEQHNYGYTF. The CDR3 DNA reads as TGTGCCAGCAGCCAAGAACAGCACAACTATGGCTACACCTTC.

V gene TRBV2 combines with J gene TRBJ2-1; D is undetermined. Trimming stripped 6 bases from V and 13 bases from J, with 16 bases between. Germline V CDR1 and CDR2: SNHLY, FYNNEI. This CDR3 is 12 amino acids long. CDR3 DNA: TGTGCCAGCAGCAACAATGACAAGCCACAGTTCTTC. It encodes CASSNNDKPQFF.

This chain connects TRBV6-5 to TRBJ1-3, with D unclear. Trimming pared 4 bases from V and 5 bases from J, leaving 6 bases between. This CDR3 region has 12 residues. Germline CDR1 MNHEY, CDR2 SVGAGI. Here the CDR3 DNA reads TGTGCCAGCAGTTCGGGCCGAAACACCATATATTTT. Encoded protein: CASSSGRNTIYF.

V gene TRBV19 combines with J gene TRBJ1-5; possible D gene TRBD1, 5 bases. V was shortened by 7 bases and J by 1 base, with 11 bases between the two germline ends. The CDR3 extends over 14 amino acids. Germline V CDR1 and CDR2: LNHDA, SQIVND (reference sequence). The CDR3, as DNA: TGTGCCAGTAATGAGGGGAAGAGCAATCAGCCCCAGCATTTT. Amino acid sequence: CASNEGKSNQPQHF.

This chain links TRBV5-6 with TRBJ1-6, with TRBD1 identical over 8 bases. The CDR3 consists of 16 residues. V trimming: 0 bases; J trimming: 2 bases; junction bases outside the gene matches: 1. Germline values: CDR1 SGHDT, CDR2 YYEEEE. CDR3 sequence reads: CASSLGRGPYNSPLHF. Here the CDR3 DNA reads TGTGCCAGCAGCTTGGGCAGGGGGCCCTATAATTCACCCCTCCACTTT. Full variable domain (outside the CDR3, taken from reference TRBV5-6 and TRBJ1-6): DAGVTQSPTHLIKTRGQQVTLRCSPKSGHDTVSWYQQALGQGPQFIFQYYEEEERQRGNFPDRFSGHQFPNYSSELNVNALLLGDSALYLCASSLGRGPYNSPLHFGNGTRLTVT.

V gene TRBV7-9 combines with J gene TRBJ1-1; D is undetermined. Per the germline V gene, CDR1 is SEHNR and CDR2 is FQNEAQ (reference sequence). With 1 base removed from V and 10 bases from J, the gap between germline ends came to 10 bases. The CDR3 runs to 12 residues. The CDR3 is CASSLGWTGAFF. Here the CDR3 DNA reads TGTGCCAGCAGCTTAGGGTGGACGGGAGCTTTCTTT.

The V and J genes are TRBV12-3 or TRBV12-4 and TRBJ2-5; the D is unclear. The CDR3 spans 14 residues. Trimming removed 6 bases from V and 4 bases from J, with 15 bases in between. The CDR3 region is CASRRDTPRETQYF. The CDR3 DNA is TGTGCCAGCAGGCGAGACACCCCCAGAGAGACCCAGTACTTC.

The chain recombines TRBV10-3 with TRBJ2-3; D is uncertain. Trimming took 7 bases from V and 0 from J, leaving 14 bases between them. CDR1 is ENHRY and CDR2 is SYGVKD in the germline V gene. The CDR3 loop spans 15 amino acids. The CDR3 sequence is CAITRTVTSTDTQYF. CDR3 DNA: TGTGCCATCACCCGGACCGTCACGAGCACAGATACGCAGTATTTT.

This chain links TRBV27 with TRBJ1-2, with D perhaps TRBD1 (5 bases). This CDR3 comprises 15 residues. In germline, CDR1 is MNHEY, CDR2 SMNVEV (reference sequence). V dropped 5 bases and J dropped 4 bases, with 17 bases sitting between them. The DNA of the CDR3 is TGTGCCAGCAGTGGTCGAGGGGCAAGGGGCTATGGCTACACCTTC. It codes for CASSGRGARGYGYTF.

V usage is TRBV6-1 and J usage is TRBJ1-6, with D hard to call. V lost 6 bases to trimming and J lost 0 bases, with 9 bases between them. In germline, CDR1 is MNHNS, CDR2 SASEGT. This CDR3 is built from 15 residues. The CDR3 DNA reads TGTGCCAGCAGCCTCGGGGTCTCCTATAATTCACCCCTCCACTTT. This translates into CASSLGVSYNSPLHF.

This clonotype was observed a handful of times. This chain links TRBV7-3 with TRBJ1-6; 11 positions match TRBD1. The CDR3 has 20 amino acids. V gave up 0 bases and J gave up 1 base; unmatched junction bases: 8. In germline, CDR1 is SGHTA, CDR2 FQGTGA. CDR3 sequence: CASSLTGQGVGMSYNSPLHF. The CDR3 DNA is TGTGCCAGCAGCTTAACGGGACAGGGGGTCGGAATGTCCTATAATTCACCCCTCCACTTT.

The chain joins TRBV19 to TRBJ2-7; perhaps TRBD1 as D (6 bases). There are 15 residues in the CDR3. Germline-derived CDR1 and CDR2 are LNHDA and SQIVND (reference sequence). Trimming cost V 0 bases and J 3 bases, with 12 bases left between them. This CDR3 reads CASSIDLPRGYEQYF. The DNA of the CDR3 is TGTGCCAGTAGTATAGATCTACCCAGGGGCTACGAGCAGTACTTC.

V is TRBV6-1 and J is TRBJ2-3; TRBD2 matches at 15 bases. This CDR3 has 19 residues. Germline V gene data show CDR1 as MNHNS and CDR2 as SASEGT. The V and J ends lost 6 bases and 0 bases, in that order; junction bases with no gene match: 10. The CDR3 protein is CASSRTGLAGGGSTDTQYF. The CDR3 DNA is TGTGCCAGCAGCCGAACGGGACTAGCGGGGGGAGGGAGCACAGATACGCAGTATTTT.

Regarding this clonotype: One end of the junction varies from germline; a read error may be responsible. V usage is TRBV7-7 and J usage is TRBJ2-3; D may be TRBD2 (6 bases). Germline CDR1 SSHAT, CDR2 FNYEAQ (reference sequence). The CDR3 covers 15 residues. CDR3 nucleotide sequence: TGTGCTAGCAGCTTACGTCGGGAGCCCACGAATACGCAGTATTTT. The encoded protein is CASSLRREPTNTQYF.

The chain links TRBV6-5 to TRBJ2-7; TRBD1 matches at 9 bases. The germline CDR1 and CDR2 sequences are MNHEY and SVGAGI. Trimming at V came to 4 bases and at J to 1 base, leaving 8 bases not matched to a gene. The CDR3 covers 16 residues. The CDR3 region is CASSWGTGTGSYEQYF. The CDR3 DNA is TGTGCCAGCAGTTGGGGGACCGGGACAGGGTCCTACGAGCAGTACTTC.

The CDR3 sequence: CASSLGLAGGREQYF. The CDR3 DNA sequence: TGTGCCAGCAGCTTGGGACTAGCGGGAGGAAGGGAGCAGTACTTC. V is TRBV5-4 and J is TRBJ2-7; the match to TRBD2 covers 13 bases. This CDR3 is 15 amino acids long. Losses at the gene ends were 0 bases for V and 7 bases for J; bases not matched to a gene: 4. CDR1 is SGHNT and CDR2 is YYREEE in the germline V gene (reference sequence).

The genes are TRBV5-4 and TRBJ1-1; TRBD1 is a possible D gene (5 bases). CDR3 length equals 15 residues. Germline values: CDR1 SGHNT, CDR2 YYREEE (reference sequence). Trimming removed 4 bases from V and 1 base from J, with 14 bases in between. DNA of the CDR3: TGTGCCAGCAGCGGTGGGGCACCAGGGAACACTGAAGCTTTCTTT. As protein: CASSGGAPGNTEAFF.

The rearrangement links TRBV11-2 to TRBJ1-6; D perhaps matches TRBD1 (6 bases). Trimming shortened V by 6 bases and J by 7 bases, and 16 bases separated the two germline ends. The CDR3 runs 15 residues. Per germline, CDR1 SGHAT and CDR2 FQNNGV. CDR3 nucleotide sequence: TGTGCCAGCAGTTCCATTGGGGGGGCAAATTCACCCCTCCACTTT. Residues: CASSSIGGANSPLHF. The variable domain in full, with the rest retrieved from reference TRBV11-2 and TRBJ1-6, is EAGVAQSPRYKIIEKRQSVAFWCNPISGHATLYWYQQILGQGPKLLIQFQNNGVVDDSQLPKDRFSAERLKGVDSTLKIQPAKLEDSAVYLCASSSIGGANSPLHFGNGTRLTVT.

This sequence joins TRBV19 and TRBJ2-5, with D possibly being TRBD1 (6 bases). The CDR3 is 16 amino acids. Germline V gene sequence: CDR1 LNHDA, CDR2 SQIVND (reference sequence). With 6 bases removed from V and 0 bases from J, the gap between germline ends came to 17 bases. The chain's CDR3 is CASRTGHRLYQETQYF. DNA of the CDR3: TGTGCCAGTAGAACGGGACATCGGTTGTACCAAGAGACCCAGTACTTC. The whole variable domain, filled in from reference TRBV19 and TRBJ2-5, reads DGGITQSPKYLFRKEGQNVTLSCEQNLNHDAMYWYRQDPGQGLRLIYYSQIVNDFQKGDIAEGYSVSREKKESFPLTVTSAQKNPTAFYLCASRTGHRLYQETQYFGPGTRLLVL.

This chain joins TRBV6-1 and TRBJ1-5; 8 positions agree with TRBD1. The germline V gene encodes CDR1 MNHNS and CDR2 SASEGT. This CDR3 region has 16 residues. Germline trimming cut 1 base from V and 8 bases from J; bases unmatched to any gene: 10. In DNA form, the CDR3 reads TGTGCCAGCAGTGAAGTTAGGGCAGGGGGCTGGAAGCCCCAGCATTTT. It specifies CASSEVRAGGWKPQHF.

V gene TRBV10-3 combines with J gene TRBJ1-6; 7 bases agree with TRBD1. From germline, CDR1 is ENHRY and CDR2 SYGVKD. V trimming: 6 bases; J trimming: 7 bases; junction bases outside the gene matches: 6. This CDR3 region has 14 residues. The CDR3 DNA sequence: TGTGCCATCAGCCGGGACAGAGAAAATTCACCCCTCCACTTT. It specifies CAISRDRENSPLHF.

This chain links TRBV15 with TRBJ1-5; a possible D gene is TRBD1 (6 bases). Germline V lookup: CDR1 LNHNV, CDR2 YYDKDF (reference sequence). The CDR3 has 17 residues. The V end lost 3 bases, the J end lost 11 bases, and 26 bases lay between the germline ends. CDR3 DNA: TGTGCCACCAGCAGTGACCTTTCGGCCGTAATAAGACAGGCCCAGCATTTT. Protein product: CATSSDLSAVIRQAQHF.